Listed below are T cell receptor beta chains from one sample, sequenced in a study of T cell responses to AZD1222 COVID-19 vaccine. Assay used: immunoSEQ multiplex PCR; TCRdb lists only in-frame clones, some missing. The sample consists of 120,000 to 150,000 clones, roughly nine tenths of them appearing once. The specimen was peripheral blood, collected 28 days after the second AZD1222 dose. These receptors came from an adult who received the AZD1222 COVID-19 vaccine. The CDR3 runs from the conserved cysteine through the conserved F or W. The D gene is left open where the match is weak. Clone size is not always given. Where it is, it says once, few, many or a class for expanded clones.

d_call j_call v_call clone_size cdr3_aa cdr3_nt
NA TRBJ1-2 TRBV18 once CASSPGTRTINYGYTF TGTGCCAGCTCACCCGGGACAAGGACGATTAACTATGGCTACACCTTC
TRBD1 TRBJ2-7 TRBV4-1 NA CASSQEGQGVYEQYF TGCGCCAGCAGCCAAGAGGGACAGGGCGTCTACGAGCAGTACTTC
NA TRBJ1-2 TRBV5-1 NA CASSPAGDGYTF TGCGCCAGCAGCCCGGCGGGGGATGGCTACACCTTC
NA TRBJ2-3 TRBV7-3 NA CASSFEYADTQYF TGTGCCAGCAGCTTCGAATACGCAGATACGCAGTATTTT
NA TRBJ2-3 TRBV27 NA CASSFLGGADTQYF TGTGCCAGCAGTTTTTTGGGAGGCGCAGATACGCAGTATTTT
NA TRBJ2-3 TRBV7-9 NA CASSEPDTQYF TGTGCCAGCTCCGAGCCAGATACGCAGTATTTT
NA TRBJ2-1 TRBV7-2 once CASSPPAGGSEQFF TGTGCCAGCAGCCCCCCTGCCGGGGGTAGTGAGCAGTTCTTC
TRBD2 TRBJ2-4 TRBV10-1 NA CASSEGLAGALAKNIQYF TGCGCCAGCAGTGAGGGACTAGCGGGGGCCCTAGCCAAAAACATTCAGTACTTC
TRBD1 TRBJ2-3 TRBV6-5 NA CASSRDSVADTQYF TGTGCCAGCAGCAGGGACAGCGTTGCCGATACGCAGTATTTT
TRBD1 TRBJ2-2 TRBV6-4 NA CASRDTGASDTGELFF TGTGCCAGCAGAGATACAGGGGCTTCGGACACCGGGGAGCTGTTTTTT
NA TRBJ1-2 TRBV2 NA CASSNPHRAINYGYTF TGTGCCAGCAGCAATCCGCACAGGGCCATTAACTATGGCTACACCTTC
TRBD1 TRBJ1-1 TRBV6-6 NA CASSYGPDRGPSFNFF TGTGCCAGCAGTTACGGCCCCGACAGGGGACCCTCCTTCAATTTCTTT
NA TRBJ1-1 TRBV6-5 NA CASSYRRTWAFF TGTGCCAGCAGTTACCGACGAACCTGGGCTTTCTTT
TRBD1 TRBJ1-2 TRBV24-1 NA CATSYGTENYGYTF TGTGCCACCAGTTATGGGACAGAAAACTATGGCTACACCTTC
TRBD1 TRBJ2-1 TRBV25-1 NA CASSESQGADNEQFF TGTGCCAGCAGTGAATCTCAGGGGGCCGACAATGAGCAGTTCTTC
NA TRBJ2-1 TRBV6-1 NA CASSEDQLSYNEQFF TGTGCCAGCAGTGAAGACCAGCTCTCCTACAATGAGCAGTTCTTC
NA TRBJ1-2 TRBV15 NA CATSRANRGIEGYTF TGTGCCACCAGCAGAGCCAACCGGGGTATAGAGGGCTACACCTTC